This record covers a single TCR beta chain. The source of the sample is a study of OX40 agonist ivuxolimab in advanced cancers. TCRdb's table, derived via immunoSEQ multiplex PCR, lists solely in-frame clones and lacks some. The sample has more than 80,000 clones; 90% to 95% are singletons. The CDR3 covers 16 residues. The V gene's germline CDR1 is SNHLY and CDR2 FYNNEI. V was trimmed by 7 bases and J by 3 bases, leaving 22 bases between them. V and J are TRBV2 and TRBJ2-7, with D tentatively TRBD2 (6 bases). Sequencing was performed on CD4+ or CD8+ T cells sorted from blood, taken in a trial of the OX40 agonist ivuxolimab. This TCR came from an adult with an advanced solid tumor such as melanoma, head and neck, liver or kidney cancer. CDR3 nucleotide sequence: TGTGCCAGCATCGACGTGGCGGGAAGGAGAATCTACGAGCAGTACTTC. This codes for CASIDVAGRRIYEQYF.